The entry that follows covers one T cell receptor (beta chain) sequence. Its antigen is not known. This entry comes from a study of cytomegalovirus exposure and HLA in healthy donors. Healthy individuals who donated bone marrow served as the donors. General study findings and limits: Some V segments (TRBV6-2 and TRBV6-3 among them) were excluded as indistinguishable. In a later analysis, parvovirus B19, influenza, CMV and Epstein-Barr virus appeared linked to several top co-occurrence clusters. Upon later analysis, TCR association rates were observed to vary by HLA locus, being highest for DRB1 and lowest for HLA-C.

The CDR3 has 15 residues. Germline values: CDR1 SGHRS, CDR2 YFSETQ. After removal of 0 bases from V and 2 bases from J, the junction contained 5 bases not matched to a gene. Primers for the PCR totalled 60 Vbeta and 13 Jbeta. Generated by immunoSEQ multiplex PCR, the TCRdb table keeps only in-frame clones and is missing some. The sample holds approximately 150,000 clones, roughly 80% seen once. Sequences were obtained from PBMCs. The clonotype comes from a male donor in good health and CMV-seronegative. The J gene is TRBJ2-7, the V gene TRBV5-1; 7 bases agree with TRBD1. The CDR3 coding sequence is TGCGCCAGCAGCTTGGCCATGGGACAGACCTACGAGCAGTACTTC. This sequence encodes CASSLAMGQTYEQYF.